The present T cell receptor (beta chain) was sequenced within a study of cytomegalovirus exposure and HLA in healthy donors. Study as a whole: From HLA-typed donors, an early data release held around 85 million unique TCRs.

V was shortened by 5 bases and J by 5 bases, with 21 bases between the two germline ends. The CDR3 has 16 residues. Germline V lookup: CDR1 MDHEN, CDR2 SYDVKM. PCR involved 60 Vbeta and 13 Jbeta primers. TCRdb's table, derived via immunoSEQ multiplex PCR, lists solely in-frame clones and lacks some. The data hold around 190,000 clones, with 87% observed a single time. Remarks on this clone: The antigen remains undetermined.

General observations from the study: A few chains linked to CMV were shown in vitro to be specific for CMV antigens.

The V gene is TRBV28, the J gene TRBJ2-5; a possible D gene is TRBD1 (6 bases). The receptor's source is a boy aged 2 to 9 in good health and CMV-seronegative. The sequenced material came from PBMCs. In nucleotides, the CDR3 is TGTGCCAGCAGTCTGAGACGCCTCGAAAGGGGGGAGACCCAGTACTTC. Translated: CASSLRRLERGETQYF.